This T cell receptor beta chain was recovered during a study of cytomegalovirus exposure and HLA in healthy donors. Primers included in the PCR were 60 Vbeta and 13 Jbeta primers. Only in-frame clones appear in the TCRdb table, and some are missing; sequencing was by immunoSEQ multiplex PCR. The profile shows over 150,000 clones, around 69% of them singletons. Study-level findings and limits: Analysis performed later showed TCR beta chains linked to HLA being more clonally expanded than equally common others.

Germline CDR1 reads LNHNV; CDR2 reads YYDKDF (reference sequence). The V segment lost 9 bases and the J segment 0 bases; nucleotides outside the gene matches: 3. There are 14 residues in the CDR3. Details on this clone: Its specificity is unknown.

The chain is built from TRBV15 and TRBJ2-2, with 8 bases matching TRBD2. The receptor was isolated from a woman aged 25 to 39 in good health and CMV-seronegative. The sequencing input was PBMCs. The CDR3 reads CATNSGANTGELFF. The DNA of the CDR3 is TGTGCCACTAATAGCGGGGCGAACACCGGGGAGCTGTTTTTT.